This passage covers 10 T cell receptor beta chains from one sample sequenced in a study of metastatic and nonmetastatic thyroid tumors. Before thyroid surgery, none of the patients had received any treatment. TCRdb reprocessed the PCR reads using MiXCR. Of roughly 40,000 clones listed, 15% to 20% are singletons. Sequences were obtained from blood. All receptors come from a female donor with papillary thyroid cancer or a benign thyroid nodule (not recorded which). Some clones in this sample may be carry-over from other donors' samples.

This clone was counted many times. CDR3 sequence: CSAPSPVHEQFF. Written as DNA, the CDR3 is TGCAGTGCTCCATCGCCAGTCCATGAGCAGTTCTTC. The rearrangement links TRBV20-1 to TRBJ2-1; D is unclear. This CDR3 has 12 residues. V lost 5 bases and J 8 bases, leaving 13 bases between the germline ends. Germline V lookup: CDR1 DFQATT, CDR2 SNEGSKA (reference sequence).

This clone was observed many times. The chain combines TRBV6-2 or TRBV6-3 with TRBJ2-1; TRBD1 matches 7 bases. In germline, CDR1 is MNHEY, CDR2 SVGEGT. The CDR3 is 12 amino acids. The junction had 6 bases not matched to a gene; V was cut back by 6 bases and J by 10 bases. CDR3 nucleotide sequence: TGTGCCAGCAGGACGACAGGGTTCGAGCAGTTCTTC. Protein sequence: CASRTTGFEQFF.

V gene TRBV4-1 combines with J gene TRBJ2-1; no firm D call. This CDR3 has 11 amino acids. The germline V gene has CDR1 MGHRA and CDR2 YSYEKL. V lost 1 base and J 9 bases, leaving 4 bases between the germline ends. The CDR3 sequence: CASSQAIEQFF. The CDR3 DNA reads TGCGCCAGCAGCCAAGCCATTGAGCAGTTCTTC.

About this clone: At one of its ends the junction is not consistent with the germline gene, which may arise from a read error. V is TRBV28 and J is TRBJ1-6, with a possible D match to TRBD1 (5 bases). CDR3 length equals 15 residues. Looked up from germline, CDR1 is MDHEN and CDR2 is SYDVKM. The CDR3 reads CTSSSAGRGTSPPHF. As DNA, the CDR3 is TGTACCAGCAGTTCGGCCGGCCGGGGGACTTCACCCCCCCACTTT. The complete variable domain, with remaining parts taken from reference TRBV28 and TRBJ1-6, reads DVKVTQSSRYLVKRTGEKVFLECVQDMDHENMFWYRQDPGLGLRLIYFSYDVKMKEKGDIPEGYSVSREKKERFSLILESASTNQTSMYLCTSSSAGRGTSPPHFGNGTRLTVT.

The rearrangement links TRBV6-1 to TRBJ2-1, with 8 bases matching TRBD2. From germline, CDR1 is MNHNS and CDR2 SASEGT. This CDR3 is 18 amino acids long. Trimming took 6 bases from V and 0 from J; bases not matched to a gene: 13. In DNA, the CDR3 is TGTGCCAGCAGCTCTAACGGGCGGGAGGCCGGCTCCTACAATGAGCAGTTCTTC. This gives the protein CASSSNGREAGSYNEQFF.

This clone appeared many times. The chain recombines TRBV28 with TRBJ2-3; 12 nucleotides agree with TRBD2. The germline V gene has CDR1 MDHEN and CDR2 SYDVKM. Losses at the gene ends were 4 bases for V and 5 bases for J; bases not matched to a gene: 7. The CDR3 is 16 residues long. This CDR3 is CASSSRLAGVGDTQYF. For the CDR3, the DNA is TGTGCCAGCAGTTCTCGACTAGCGGGAGTGGGAGATACGCAGTATTTT. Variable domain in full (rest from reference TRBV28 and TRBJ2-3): DVKVTQSSRYLVKRTGEKVFLECVQDMDHENMFWYRQDPGLGLRLIYFSYDVKMKEKGDIPEGYSVSREKKERFSLILESASTNQTSMYLCASSSRLAGVGDTQYFGPGTRLTVL.

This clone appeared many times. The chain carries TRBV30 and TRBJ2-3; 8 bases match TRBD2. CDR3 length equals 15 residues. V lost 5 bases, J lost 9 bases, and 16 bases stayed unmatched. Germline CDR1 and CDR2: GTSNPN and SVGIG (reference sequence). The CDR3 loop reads CAWGAGASWGITQYF. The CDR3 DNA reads TGTGCCTGGGGAGCGGGGGCCTCCTGGGGGATCACGCAGTATTTT.

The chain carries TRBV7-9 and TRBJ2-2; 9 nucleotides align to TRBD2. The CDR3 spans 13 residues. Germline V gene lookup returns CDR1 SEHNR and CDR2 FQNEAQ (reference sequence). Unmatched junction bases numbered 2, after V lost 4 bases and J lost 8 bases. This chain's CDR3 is CASSCSGGGELFF. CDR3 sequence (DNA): TGTGCCAGCAGCTGTAGCGGGGGTGGGGAGCTGTTTTTT.

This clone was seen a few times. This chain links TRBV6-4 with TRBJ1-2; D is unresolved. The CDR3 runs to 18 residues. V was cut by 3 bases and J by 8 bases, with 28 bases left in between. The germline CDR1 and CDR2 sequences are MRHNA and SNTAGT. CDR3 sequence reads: CASSEQLLMKDDGLGYTF. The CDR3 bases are TGTGCCAGCAGTGAGCAGCTACTGATGAAAGACGATGGCTTGGGCTACACCTTC.

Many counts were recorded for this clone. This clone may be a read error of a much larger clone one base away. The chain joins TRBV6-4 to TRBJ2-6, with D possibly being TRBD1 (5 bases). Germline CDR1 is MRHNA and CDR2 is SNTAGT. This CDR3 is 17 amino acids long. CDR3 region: CANSDSINRGGANVLTF. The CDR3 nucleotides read TGTGCCAACAGTGACTCGATTAATAGGGGTGGGGCCAACGTCCTGACTTTC.